These T cell receptor beta chains were read from a single sample in a study of blood T cell repertoires in COVID-19. TCRdb's copy holds only in-frame clones and misses some; the assay was immunoSEQ multiplex PCR. The table includes roughly 74,000 clones, roughly 90% detected once. Sequencing input: PBMCs or T cells enriched from blood (not recorded which). These receptors all come from a woman between 45 and 60 years old with acute COVID-19. Each CDR3 is given with its conserved first and last residue. D genes are given only for firm matches. Rows may omit the clone size; those that give it use once, few, many or a size class.

v_call: TRBV2
d_call: TRBD1
clone_size: NA
j_call: TRBJ2-7
cdr3_aa: CASSEGGQGLYEQYF
cdr3_nt: TGTGCCAGCAGTGAAGGGGGACAGGGACTTTACGAGCAGTACTTC

v_call: TRBV21-1
d_call: NA
clone_size: NA
j_call: TRBJ2-5
cdr3_aa: CASNDFTGPETQYF
cdr3_nt: TGTGCCAGCAACGACTTCACAGGGCCGGAGACCCAGTACTTC

v_call: TRBV5-4
d_call: TRBD2
clone_size: NA
j_call: TRBJ2-1
cdr3_aa: CASSPGTSLRGLNEQFF
cdr3_nt: TGTGCCAGCAGCCCCGGGACTAGCTTGCGGGGTCTCAATGAGCAGTTCTTC

v_call: TRBV7-9
d_call: TRBD2
clone_size: NA
j_call: TRBJ2-2
cdr3_aa: CASSSGLAGGAGELFF
cdr3_nt: TGTGCCAGCAGCTCGGGACTAGCGGGAGGGGCCGGGGAGCTGTTTTTT

v_call: TRBV5-5
d_call: NA
clone_size: NA
j_call: TRBJ1-2
cdr3_aa: CASSLEQGYGYTF
cdr3_nt: TGTGCCAGCAGCTTGGAACAGGGATATGGCTACACCTTC

v_call: TRBV19
d_call: TRBD2
clone_size: NA
j_call: TRBJ2-7
cdr3_aa: CASSILPTSGPSYEQYF
cdr3_nt: TGTGCCAGTAGTATACTCCCCACTAGCGGGCCCTCCTACGAGCAGTACTTC

v_call: TRBV18
d_call: NA
clone_size: NA
j_call: TRBJ1-4
cdr3_aa: CASSPPGRLGLFF
cdr3_nt: TGTGCCAGCTCACCACCGGGGCGCTTGGGACTGTTTTTT

v_call: TRBV4-3
d_call: NA
clone_size: NA
j_call: TRBJ2-7
cdr3_aa: CASSQVARTPSGEQYF
cdr3_nt: TGCGCCAGCAGCCAAGTGGCCCGGACACCATCGGGCGAGCAGTACTTC

v_call: TRBV15
d_call: NA
clone_size: NA
j_call: TRBJ1-3
cdr3_aa: CATSRDLAEGNTIYF
cdr3_nt: TGTGCCACCAGCAGAGATTTAGCGGAGGGAAACACCATATATTTT

v_call: TRBV7-2
d_call: TRBD1
clone_size: NA
j_call: TRBJ1-5
cdr3_aa: CASSLGQAINQPQHF
cdr3_nt: TGTGCCAGCAGCTTGGGACAGGCGATCAATCAGCCCCAGCATTTT

v_call: TRBV2
d_call: TRBD1
clone_size: NA
j_call: TRBJ1-1
cdr3_aa: CASSPDRDTEAFF
cdr3_nt: TGTGCCAGCAGTCCGGACAGGGACACTGAAGCTTTCTTT

v_call: TRBV7-3
d_call: TRBD1
clone_size: NA
j_call: TRBJ2-1
cdr3_aa: CASSFHMTGVSYNEQFF
cdr3_nt: TGTGCCAGCAGCTTCCACATGACAGGGGTATCCTACAATGAGCAGTTCTTC

v_call: TRBV30
d_call: NA
clone_size: few
j_call: TRBJ1-5
cdr3_aa: CAWTQGGDISNQPQHF
cdr3_nt: TGTGCCTGGACACAGGGTGGGGATATCAGCAATCAGCCCCAGCATTTT

v_call: TRBV27
d_call: NA
clone_size: NA
j_call: TRBJ2-4
cdr3_aa: CASSFGGVGPKNIQYF
cdr3_nt: TGTGCCAGCAGTTTTGGGGGCGTAGGACCCAAAAACATTCAGTACTTC

v_call: TRBV10-1
d_call: NA
clone_size: NA
j_call: TRBJ2-1
cdr3_aa: CASSVDSYNEQFF
cdr3_nt: TGCGCCAGCAGTGTGGACAGTTACAATGAGCAGTTCTTC

v_call: TRBV14
d_call: NA
clone_size: NA
j_call: TRBJ2-2
cdr3_aa: CASSLNSGNTGELFF
cdr3_nt: TGTGCCAGCAGCCTTAATAGCGGGAACACCGGGGAGCTGTTTTTT

v_call: TRBV6-6
d_call: TRBD2
clone_size: NA
j_call: TRBJ2-7
cdr3_aa: CASSRGGTSGYEQYF
cdr3_nt: TGTGCCAGCAGCCGAGGGGGGACTAGCGGATACGAGCAGTACTTC

v_call: TRBV30
d_call: NA
clone_size: NA
j_call: TRBJ1-6
cdr3_aa: CACREGYNSPLHF
cdr3_nt: TGTGCCTGCAGGGAGGGCTATAATTCACCCCTCCACTTT

v_call: TRBV7-2
d_call: TRBD2
clone_size: once
j_call: TRBJ2-3
cdr3_aa: CASSLGTSGSSRDTQYF
cdr3_nt: TGTGCCAGCAGCTTAGGGACTAGCGGGAGTAGTAGAGATACGCAGTATTTT

v_call: TRBV7-2
d_call: NA
clone_size: NA
j_call: TRBJ2-1
cdr3_aa: CASSLVASSNEQFF
cdr3_nt: TGTGCCAGCAGCTTAGTAGCCAGTTCCAATGAGCAGTTCTTC

v_call: TRBV30
d_call: TRBD2
clone_size: NA
j_call: TRBJ2-1
cdr3_aa: CAWGTSGRYNEQFF
cdr3_nt: TGTGCCTGGGGGACTAGCGGGAGGTACAATGAGCAGTTCTTC

v_call: TRBV27
d_call: TRBD1
clone_size: NA
j_call: TRBJ2-2
cdr3_aa: CASRPPGTGSTGELFF
cdr3_nt: TGTGCCAGCAGGCCCCCCGGGACAGGGTCTACCGGGGAGCTGTTTTTT

v_call: TRBV6-6
d_call: TRBD1
clone_size: NA
j_call: TRBJ1-4
cdr3_aa: CASSWDRGREKLFF
cdr3_nt: TGTGCCAGCAGTTGGGACAGGGGGCGCGAAAAACTGTTTTTT

v_call: TRBV10-3
d_call: TRBD1
clone_size: NA
j_call: TRBJ1-3
cdr3_aa: CAISRDSQFGNTIYF
cdr3_nt: TGTGCCATCAGTCGGGACAGCCAGTTTGGAAACACCATATATTTT

v_call: TRBV12-3/TRBV12-4
d_call: NA
clone_size: NA
j_call: TRBJ1-5
cdr3_aa: CASSSTDQPQHF
cdr3_nt: TGTGCCAGCAGTTCGACTGATCAGCCCCAGCATTTT

v_call: TRBV30
d_call: TRBD2
clone_size: NA
j_call: TRBJ2-2
cdr3_aa: CAWSRLAGGRELFF
cdr3_nt: TGTGCCTGGAGTCGACTAGCGGGGGGCCGGGAGCTGTTTTTT

v_call: TRBV2
d_call: TRBD1
clone_size: NA
j_call: TRBJ1-1
cdr3_aa: CASSQNRGLEAFF
cdr3_nt: TGTGCCAGCAGCCAAAACAGGGGCTTGGAAGCTTTCTTT

v_call: TRBV2
d_call: TRBD1
clone_size: few
j_call: TRBJ1-1
cdr3_aa: CASSKGQVNTEAFF
cdr3_nt: TGTGCCAGCAGTAAGGGACAGGTGAACACTGAAGCTTTCTTT

v_call: TRBV6-2/TRBV6-3
d_call: NA
clone_size: once
j_call: TRBJ1-1
cdr3_aa: CASSYSFRGGGTEAFF
cdr3_nt: TGTGCCAGCAGTTACTCGTTCAGGGGCGGTGGCACTGAAGCTTTCTTT

v_call: TRBV4-3
d_call: NA
clone_size: NA
j_call: TRBJ1-2
cdr3_aa: CASSQEATGNYGYTF
cdr3_nt: TGCGCCAGCAGCCAAGAGGCGACAGGAAACTATGGCTACACCTTC

v_call: TRBV7-2
d_call: NA
clone_size: few
j_call: TRBJ2-2
cdr3_aa: CASSLELAPNTGELFF
cdr3_nt: TGTGCCAGCAGCTTAGAATTAGCGCCGAACACCGGGGAGCTGTTTTTT

v_call: TRBV19
d_call: NA
clone_size: NA
j_call: TRBJ1-1
cdr3_aa: CASSILREGTHMNTEAFF
cdr3_nt: TGTGCCAGTAGTATACTACGTGAGGGGACACACATGAACACTGAAGCTTTCTTT

v_call: TRBV5-4
d_call: NA
clone_size: few
j_call: TRBJ1-1
cdr3_aa: CASSLLGGGTEAFF
cdr3_nt: TGTGCCAGCAGCCTCCTGGGGGGTGGTACTGAAGCTTTCTTT

v_call: TRBV9
d_call: NA
clone_size: NA
j_call: TRBJ2-3
cdr3_aa: CASATGFNTDTQYF
cdr3_nt: TGTGCCAGCGCGACTGGTTTCAACACAGATACGCAGTATTTT

v_call: TRBV3-1/TRBV3-2
d_call: NA
clone_size: NA
j_call: TRBJ2-5
cdr3_aa: CASSQGRGETQYF
cdr3_nt: TGTGCCAGCAGCCAAGGAAGAGGAGAGACCCAGTACTTC

v_call: TRBV6-4
d_call: TRBD2
clone_size: NA
j_call: TRBJ2-1
cdr3_aa: CASSDSMASGYNEQFF
cdr3_nt: TGTGCCAGCAGTGACTCGATGGCTAGCGGGTACAATGAGCAGTTCTTC

v_call: TRBV29-1
d_call: NA
clone_size: NA
j_call: TRBJ1-3
cdr3_aa: CSVETPGNTIYF
cdr3_nt: TGCAGCGTTGAGACTCCTGGAAACACCATATATTTT

v_call: TRBV7-2
d_call: TRBD2
clone_size: NA
j_call: TRBJ2-7
cdr3_aa: CASSLVLAGTDAWYEQYF
cdr3_nt: TGTGCCAGCAGCTTAGTACTAGCGGGAACTGACGCTTGGTACGAGCAGTACTTC

v_call: TRBV5-1
d_call: NA
clone_size: NA
j_call: TRBJ2-7
cdr3_aa: CASSLDRSSYEQYF
cdr3_nt: TGCGCCAGCAGCTTGGACAGGTCGTCCTACGAGCAGTACTTC

v_call: TRBV7-9
d_call: TRBD1
clone_size: NA
j_call: TRBJ2-1
cdr3_aa: CASNPRGQGVNEQFF
cdr3_nt: TGTGCCAGCAACCCTAGGGGGCAGGGGGTCAATGAGCAGTTCTTC

v_call: TRBV12-3/TRBV12-4
d_call: NA
clone_size: NA
j_call: TRBJ1-2
cdr3_aa: CASSFWTRDGYTF
cdr3_nt: TGTGCCAGCAGTTTCTGGACAAGGGATGGCTACACCTTC

v_call: TRBV7-3
d_call: NA
clone_size: NA
j_call: TRBJ2-5
cdr3_aa: CASSSGPAEETQYF
cdr3_nt: TGTGCCAGCAGCTCAGGCCCAGCGGAAGAGACCCAGTACTTC

v_call: TRBV6-5
d_call: TRBD1
clone_size: once
j_call: TRBJ1-1
cdr3_aa: CASTLTGGVTEAFF
cdr3_nt: TGTGCCAGCACCTTGACAGGGGGGGTGACTGAAGCTTTCTTT

v_call: TRBV7-2
d_call: TRBD1
clone_size: NA
j_call: TRBJ1-1
cdr3_aa: CASSSGQGSTEAFF
cdr3_nt: TGTGCCAGCAGCTCGGGACAGGGGAGCACTGAAGCTTTCTTT

v_call: TRBV7-8
d_call: NA
clone_size: NA
j_call: TRBJ2-1
cdr3_aa: CASSHTYNEQFF
cdr3_nt: TGTGCCAGCAGCCATACTTACAATGAGCAGTTCTTC

v_call: TRBV27
d_call: TRBD2
clone_size: NA
j_call: TRBJ2-4
cdr3_aa: CASSLSRGLARNIQYF
cdr3_nt: TGTGCCAGCAGTTTATCTCGAGGACTAGCGCGGAACATTCAGTACTTC

v_call: TRBV4-2
d_call: NA
clone_size: NA
j_call: TRBJ1-2
cdr3_aa: CASSPQEVEGYTF
cdr3_nt: TGTGCCAGCAGCCCTCAGGAGGTGGAAGGCTACACCTTC

v_call: TRBV10-2
d_call: TRBD1
clone_size: NA
j_call: TRBJ2-7
cdr3_aa: CAILTGASYEQYF
cdr3_nt: TGCGCCATCCTTACAGGGGCTTCCTACGAGCAGTACTTC

v_call: TRBV12-5
d_call: NA
clone_size: NA
j_call: TRBJ2-3
cdr3_aa: CASGPGPPNTDTQYF
cdr3_nt: TGTGCTAGTGGTCCTGGCCCTCCAAACACAGATACGCAGTATTTT

v_call: TRBV11-1
d_call: NA
clone_size: NA
j_call: TRBJ2-2
cdr3_aa: CASSLQGTAGELFF
cdr3_nt: TGTGCCAGCAGCCTACAGGGCACGGCCGGGGAGCTGTTTTTT

v_call: TRBV19
d_call: NA
clone_size: NA
j_call: TRBJ1-5
cdr3_aa: CASSISTGNGVYSNQPQHF
cdr3_nt: TGTGCCAGTAGTATCTCGACAGGAAATGGGGTATATAGCAATCAGCCCCAGCATTTT